A selection of T cell receptor beta chains follows, all from one sample in a study of human T cells and chemical hapten exposure. Using its own MiXCR run on the RACE reads, TCRdb lists one record per CDR3 protein. The profile shows around 120,000 distinct CDR3 sequences, approximately 13% of them singletons. Here the sequenced sample was whole blood, taken in connection with sensitization to the hapten diphenylcyclopropenone (DPC). The receptors come from a woman younger than 30 with alopecia areata. Some clones in this sample may be carry-over from other donors' samples. Both conserved end residues are part of each CDR3. A D gene is named only where the DNA matches it firmly. Clone size is stated in some rows and not others, as once, few, many or a class when expanded.

CDR3 DNA	CDR3 protein	J gene	D gene	V gene	clone size
TGTGCCAGCAGCTCCGACAGGGGCAGGCGCGAGCAGTACTTC	CASSSDRGRREQYF	TRBJ2-7	TRBD1	TRBV7-2	few
TGTGCCAGCAGCTTAGCGGGTCGACCGATTGCCAATGAGCAGTTCTTC	CASSLAGRPIANEQFF	TRBJ2-1	NA	TRBV7-6	few
TGCACCATCAGCGGGGCCGCTGAGGAGACCCAGTACTTC	CTISGAAEETQYF	TRBJ2-5	TRBD2	TRBV29-1	NA
TGTGCCAGCAGAACGGGACAGAACTATTCACCCCTCCACTTT	CASRTGQNYSPLHF	TRBJ1-6	TRBD1	TRBV6-5	NA
TGTGCCAGCAGCCAAGGAATGGGGGTCGCCCAGTACTTC	CASSQGMGVAQYF	TRBJ2-5	NA	TRBV4-2	few
TGTGCCAGCTCGGCGGACAGCATGATGAACACTGAAGCTTTCTTT	CASSADSMMNTEAFF	TRBJ1-1	NA	TRBV18	many
TGTGCCAGCAGCGCGCACACGAGCTATAATTCACCCCTCCACTTT	CASSAHTSYNSPLHF	TRBJ1-6	NA	TRBV7-2	many
TGTGCCAGCACCTCCGGACAGGGGAGTCAGCCCCAGCATTTT	CASTSGQGSQPQHF	TRBJ1-5	TRBD1	TRBV6-2/TRBV6-3	NA
TGTGCCAGCAGACCCCCCTATCGACAGGGCCTAAGCTCCTACGAGCAGTACTTC	CASRPPYRQGLSSYEQYF	TRBJ2-7	TRBD1	TRBV11-2	few
TGCGCCAGCAGCCGCCTAACTCTTGAAAAACTGTTTTTT	CASSRLTLEKLFF	TRBJ1-4	NA	TRBV4-1	few
TGTGCCAGCAGGGACAGGGGGTTTGAGACCCAGTACTTC	CASRDRGFETQYF	TRBJ2-5	TRBD1	TRBV25-1	many
TGTGCCAGCAGTTTAGCTTTCAGGAGGAACACTGAAGCTTTCTTT	CASSLAFRRNTEAFF	TRBJ1-1	NA	TRBV28	once
TGTGCCAGCAGTTTACCGCCTTACCGCGAGACCCAGTACTTC	CASSLPPYRETQYF	TRBJ2-5	NA	TRBV5-4	few
TGTGCCAGCAGTCCTGTACAAGCCGCGTGGCAGGGAAACAATGAGCAGTTCTTC	CASSPVQAAWQGNNEQFF	TRBJ2-1	NA	TRBV28	NA
TGCAGCGTTGATCTCCCAGGGAGAATTGGCTACACCTTC	CSVDLPGRIGYTF	TRBJ1-2	NA	TRBV29-1	NA
TGTGCCTGGATGAGGGACAGGGGACTACGAGAGCAGTACTTC	CAWMRDRGLREQYF	TRBJ2-7	TRBD1	TRBV30	NA
TGTGCCAGCAGCGACTACCAAGAGACCCAGTACTTC	CASSDYQETQYF	TRBJ2-5	NA	TRBV6-2/TRBV6-3	NA
TGTGCCAGCAGAACCACAGGGGTGGGGAACACTGAAGCTTTCTTT	CASRTTGVGNTEAFF	TRBJ1-1	TRBD1	TRBV7-2	NA
TGTGCCAGCAGCTTAGTTTGGACAGGGGCCACCGGGGAGCTGTTTTTT	CASSLVWTGATGELFF	TRBJ2-2	TRBD1	TRBV7-2	NA
TGTGCCAGCAGCTTAGGGTTCTCCTACGAGCAGTACTTC	CASSLGFSYEQYF	TRBJ2-7	NA	TRBV11-2	few
TGTGCCAGCAGTGAAGGGATCTTGGACAGTAACACTGAAGCTTTCTTT	CASSEGILDSNTEAFF	TRBJ1-1	NA	TRBV2	few
TGTGCCAGCAGCGCGTGGGAGGGGACTGAAGCTTTCTTT	CASSAWEGTEAFF	TRBJ1-1	NA	TRBV9	few
TGTGCCGGCATTCGAGGAAATCAAGAGACCCAGTACTTC	CAGIRGNQETQYF	TRBJ2-5	NA	TRBV27	few
TGCGCCAGCAGCTTGGCATTAACAACGAACACTGAAGCTTTCTTT	CASSLALTTNTEAFF	TRBJ1-1	NA	TRBV5-1	few
TGTGCCAGCAGTTTATCCGGGGAGCTGTTTTTT	CASSLSGELFF	TRBJ2-2	NA	TRBV12-3/TRBV12-4	few
TGCAGTGCTAGAGATCCCCTATACCTCAGGGTGAAAAAACTGTTTTTT	CSARDPLYLRVKKLFF	TRBJ1-4	NA	TRBV20-1	few
TGTGCCAGCAGCCCCTCGGGAGGCGACTACGAGCAGTACTTC	CASSPSGGDYEQYF	TRBJ2-7	TRBD2	TRBV7-4	few
TGTGCCAGTCAGGGTTATGCACAGAACACTGAAGCTTTCTTT	CASQGYAQNTEAFF	TRBJ1-1	NA	TRBV6-1	NA
TGTGCCAGCTCCCCCACGAGGACACGCTATGGCTACACCTTC	CASSPTRTRYGYTF	TRBJ1-2	NA	TRBV12-3/TRBV12-4	few
TGTGCCAGCAGCCGGAGGTTCAGCACTGAAGCTTTCTTT	CASSRRFSTEAFF	TRBJ1-1	NA	TRBV6-2/TRBV6-3	NA
TGTGCCAGCAGTGAGGGAAGGGTAACGTACGAGCAGTACTTC	CASSEGRVTYEQYF	TRBJ2-7	NA	TRBV2	few
TGTGCCAGCAGCCAGGCCGGGGAGCTGTTTTTT	CASSQAGELFF	TRBJ2-2	NA	TRBV4-2	many
TGTGCCAGCAGCTCACACCGGGACAACTACGAGCAGTACTTC	CASSSHRDNYEQYF	TRBJ2-7	NA	TRBV9	few
TGTGCCAGCAGCGTAGAGGGAGGGTACGGCGGGGAGCTGTTTTTT	CASSVEGGYGGELFF	TRBJ2-2	TRBD2	TRBV9	few
TGTGCCAGCAGCTACCAGGGGGCTAGGGAGCAGTTCTTC	CASSYQGAREQFF	TRBJ2-1	TRBD1	TRBV7-2	NA
TGTGCCAGCAGCTTAATCCCTAGCGGGGTGAGCAATGAGCAGTTCTTC	CASSLIPSGVSNEQFF	TRBJ2-1	TRBD2	TRBV7-9	NA
TGCAGCGTTGAAGTCGGGGCAGATACGCAGTATTTT	CSVEVGADTQYF	TRBJ2-3	NA	TRBV29-1	few
TGTGCCAGCAGCCCGCGTACGGGGAAATCTGAAGCTTTCTTT	CASSPRTGKSEAFF	TRBJ1-1	NA	TRBV7-2	once
TGCAGTGCTAGGGGACAGCTCTCCTACGAGCAGTACTTC	CSARGQLSYEQYF	TRBJ2-7	TRBD1	TRBV20-1	NA
TGTGCCAGCAGTTTATGGAGACTAGCGGGGGCCGCAGATACGCAGTATTTT	CASSLWRLAGAADTQYF	TRBJ2-3	TRBD2	TRBV28	few
TGTGCCAGCAGCGGGGGATTCAATGAGCAGTTCTTC	CASSGGFNEQFF	TRBJ2-1	NA	TRBV7-3	few
TGTGCCAGCAGTGACTACAGAGAGCTTACCTACGAGCAGTACTTC	CASSDYRELTYEQYF	TRBJ2-7	NA	TRBV6-5	NA
TGCAGCGTTGAGGAACAGCCCAATGAAAAACTGTTTTTT	CSVEEQPNEKLFF	TRBJ1-4	NA	TRBV29-1	once